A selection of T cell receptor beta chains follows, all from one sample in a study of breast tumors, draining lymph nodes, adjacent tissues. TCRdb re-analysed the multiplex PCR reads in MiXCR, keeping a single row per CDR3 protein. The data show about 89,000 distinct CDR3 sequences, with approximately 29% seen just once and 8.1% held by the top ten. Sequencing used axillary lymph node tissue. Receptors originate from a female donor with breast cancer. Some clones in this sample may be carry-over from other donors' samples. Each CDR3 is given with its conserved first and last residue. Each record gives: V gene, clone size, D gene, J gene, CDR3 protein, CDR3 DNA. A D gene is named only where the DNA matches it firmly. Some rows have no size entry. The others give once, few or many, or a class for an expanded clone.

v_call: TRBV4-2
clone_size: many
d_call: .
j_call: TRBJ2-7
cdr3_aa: CASSQDSGSSYEQYF
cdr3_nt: TGTGCCAGCAGCCAAGACAGCGGGTCCTCCTACGAGCAGTACTTC

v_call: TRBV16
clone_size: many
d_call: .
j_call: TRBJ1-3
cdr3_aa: CASSPGAGNTIYF
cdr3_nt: TGTGCCAGCAGCCCCGGGGCTGGAAACACCATATATTTT

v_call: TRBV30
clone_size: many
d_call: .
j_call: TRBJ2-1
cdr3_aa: CAWSVLDEQFF
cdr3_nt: TGTGCCTGGAGTGTACTCGATGAGCAGTTCTTC

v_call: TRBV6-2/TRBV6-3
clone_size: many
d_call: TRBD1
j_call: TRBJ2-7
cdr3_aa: CASSPAYRDRETYEQYF
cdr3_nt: TGTGCCAGCAGTCCCGCTTACCGGGACAGGGAAACCTACGAGCAGTACTTC

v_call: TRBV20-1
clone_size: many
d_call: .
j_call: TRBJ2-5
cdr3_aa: CSASSGHRQETQYF
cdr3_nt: TGCAGTGCTAGTTCGGGGCACCGACAAGAGACCCAGTACTTC

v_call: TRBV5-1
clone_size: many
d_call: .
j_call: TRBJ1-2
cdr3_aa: CASSLEGVVYGYTF
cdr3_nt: TGCGCCAGCAGCTTGGAGGGGGTAGTCTATGGCTACACCTTC

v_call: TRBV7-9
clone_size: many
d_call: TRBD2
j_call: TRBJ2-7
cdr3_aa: CASSSTSGRGYEQYF
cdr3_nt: TGTGCCAGCAGCTCAACTAGCGGGAGAGGCTACGAGCAGTACTTC

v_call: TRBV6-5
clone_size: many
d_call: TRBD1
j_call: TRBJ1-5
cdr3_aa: CASSSRQGRQPQHF
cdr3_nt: TGTGCCAGCAGTTCTAGACAGGGACGCCAGCCCCAGCATTTT

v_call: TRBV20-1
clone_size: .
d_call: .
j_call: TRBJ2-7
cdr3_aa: CSARTQAASSYEQYF
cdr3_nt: TGCAGTGCTAGGACGCAAGCAGCCAGCTCCTACGAGCAGTACTTC

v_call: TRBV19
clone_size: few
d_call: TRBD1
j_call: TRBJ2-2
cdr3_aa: CASKNRGLVTGELFF
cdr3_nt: TGTGCCAGTAAGAACAGGGGGCTAGTCACCGGGGAGCTGTTTTTT

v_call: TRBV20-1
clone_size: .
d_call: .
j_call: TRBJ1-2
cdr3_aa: CSAHPPGRGHSIYGYTF
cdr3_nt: TGCAGTGCTCACCCCCCGGGCCGGGGACACTCAATTTATGGCTACACCTTC

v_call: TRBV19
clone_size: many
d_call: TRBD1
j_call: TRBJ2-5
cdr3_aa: CASKRGTGYYQETQYF
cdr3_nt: TGTGCCAGTAAGCGCGGGACAGGGTATTACCAAGAGACCCAGTACTTC

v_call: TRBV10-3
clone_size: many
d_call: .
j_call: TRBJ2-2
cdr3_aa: CATSDSGELFF
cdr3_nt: TGTGCCACCTCGGACAGCGGGGAGCTGTTTTTT

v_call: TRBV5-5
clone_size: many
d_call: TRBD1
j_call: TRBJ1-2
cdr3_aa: CASRRTGAAYGYTF
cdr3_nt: TGTGCCAGCAGACGGACAGGGGCCGCGTATGGCTACACCTTC

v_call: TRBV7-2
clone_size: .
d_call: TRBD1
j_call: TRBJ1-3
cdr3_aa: CTSSRDRGKGDTIYF
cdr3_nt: TGTACCAGCAGCCGCGACAGGGGGAAAGGAGACACCATATATTTT

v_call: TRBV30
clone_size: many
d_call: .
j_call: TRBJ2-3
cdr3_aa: CAWSVRGWVLYF
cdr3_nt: TGTGCCTGGAGTGTACGAGGTTGGGTCCTGTATTTT

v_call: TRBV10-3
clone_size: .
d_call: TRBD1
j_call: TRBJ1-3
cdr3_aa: CAIRAGTGGGGNTIYF
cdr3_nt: TGTGCCATCAGAGCTGGGACAGGGGGCGGTGGAAACACCATATATTTT

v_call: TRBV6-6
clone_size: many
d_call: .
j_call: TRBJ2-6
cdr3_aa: CASSHSTASGANVLTF
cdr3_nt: TGTGCCAGCAGTCACTCTACAGCCTCTGGGGCCAACGTCCTGACTTTC

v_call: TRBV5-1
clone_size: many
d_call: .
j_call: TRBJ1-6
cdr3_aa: CASSLEQKNSPLHF
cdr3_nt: TGCGCCAGCAGCTTGGAACAGAAGAATTCACCCCTCCACTTT

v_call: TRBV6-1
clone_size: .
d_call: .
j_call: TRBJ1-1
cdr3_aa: CASSKSTEYTEAFF
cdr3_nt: TGTGCCAGCAGTAAATCTACAGAGTACACTGAAGCTTTCTTT

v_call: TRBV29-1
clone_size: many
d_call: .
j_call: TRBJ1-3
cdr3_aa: CSVDLGGNTIYF
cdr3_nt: TGCAGCGTTGATTTGGGAGGAAACACCATATATTTT

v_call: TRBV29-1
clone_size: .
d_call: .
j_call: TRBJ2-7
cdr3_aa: CSVETGPTYEQYF
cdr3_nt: TGCAGCGTTGAAACGGGACCCACCTACGAGCAGTACTTC

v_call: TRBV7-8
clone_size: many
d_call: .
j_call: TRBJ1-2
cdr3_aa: CASSLVQGRDGYTF
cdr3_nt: TGTGCCAGCAGCTTAGTTCAGGGGCGTGATGGCTACACCTTC

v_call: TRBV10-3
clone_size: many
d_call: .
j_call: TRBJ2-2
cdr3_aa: CAISEFTGELFF
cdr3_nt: TGTGCCATCAGTGAGTTCACCGGGGAGCTGTTTTTT

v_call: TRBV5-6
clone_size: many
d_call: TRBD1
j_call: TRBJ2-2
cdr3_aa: CASSFYRGAGELFF
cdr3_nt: TGTGCCAGCAGCTTTTACAGGGGAGCCGGGGAGCTGTTTTTT

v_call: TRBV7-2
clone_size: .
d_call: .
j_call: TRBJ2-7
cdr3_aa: CASSQKVGWERLDEQYF
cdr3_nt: TGTGCCAGCAGCCAAAAGGTCGGGTGGGAGCGTTTGGACGAGCAGTACTTC

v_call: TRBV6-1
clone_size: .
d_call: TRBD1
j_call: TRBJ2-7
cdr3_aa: CASRTLQAQTGPHEQYF
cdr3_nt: TGTGCCAGCAGAACCCTCCAAGCACAGACAGGGCCCCACGAGCAGTACTTC

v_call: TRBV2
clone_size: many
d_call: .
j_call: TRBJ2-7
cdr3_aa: CASSEPAAGDYF
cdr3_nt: TGTGCCAGCAGTGAACCCGCGGCAGGCGATTACTTC

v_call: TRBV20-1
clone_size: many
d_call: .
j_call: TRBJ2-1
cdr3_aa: CSARTGFGAGSYNEQFF
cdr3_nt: TGCAGTGCTAGGACCGGTTTCGGCGCGGGTTCCTACAATGAGCAGTTCTTC

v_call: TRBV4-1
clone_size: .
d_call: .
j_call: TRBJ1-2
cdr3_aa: CASSQVSEPGHYGYTF
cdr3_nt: TGCGCCAGCAGCCAAGTATCCGAACCCGGACACTATGGCTACACCTTC

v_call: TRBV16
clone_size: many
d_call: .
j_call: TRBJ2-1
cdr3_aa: CASSHGTSPWNEQFF
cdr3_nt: TGTGCCAGCAGCCACGGGACAAGCCCTTGGAATGAGCAGTTCTTC

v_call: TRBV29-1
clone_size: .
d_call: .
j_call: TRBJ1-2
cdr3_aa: CSVTATNYGYTF
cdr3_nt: TGCAGCGTGACAGCTACTAACTATGGCTACACCTTC

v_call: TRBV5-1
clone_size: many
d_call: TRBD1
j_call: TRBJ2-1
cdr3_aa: CANNSPRDRGLGRLTNEQFF
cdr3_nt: TGCGCCAACAATTCTCCCCGGGACAGGGGTCTCGGGAGACTCACCAATGAGCAGTTCTTC

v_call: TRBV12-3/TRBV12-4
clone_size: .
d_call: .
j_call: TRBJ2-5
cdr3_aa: CASRESLSGETQYF
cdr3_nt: TGTGCCAGCAGAGAGAGCCTCTCTGGAGAGACCCAGTACTTC

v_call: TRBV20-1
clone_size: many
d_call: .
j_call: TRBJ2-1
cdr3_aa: CSARDLGLYNEQFF
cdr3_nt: TGCAGTGCTAGAGATCTAGGCCTGTACAATGAGCAGTTCTTC

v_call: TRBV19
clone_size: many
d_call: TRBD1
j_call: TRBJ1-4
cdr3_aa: CASGGTGYEKLFF
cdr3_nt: TGTGCCAGTGGGGGGACAGGGTATGAAAAACTGTTTTTT

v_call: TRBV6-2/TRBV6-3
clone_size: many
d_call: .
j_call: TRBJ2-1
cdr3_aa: CASSYSSVSGDEQFF
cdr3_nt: TGTGCCAGCAGTTACTCGTCAGTGAGCGGAGATGAGCAGTTCTTC

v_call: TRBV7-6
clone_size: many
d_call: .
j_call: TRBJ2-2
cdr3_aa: CASSLYRVTGELFF
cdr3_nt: TGTGCCAGCAGCTTATACAGGGTCACCGGGGAGCTGTTTTTT

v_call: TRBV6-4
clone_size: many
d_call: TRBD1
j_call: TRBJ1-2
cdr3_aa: CASSAGTGGYTF
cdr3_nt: TGTGCCAGCAGCGCCGGGACAGGCGGCTACACCTTC

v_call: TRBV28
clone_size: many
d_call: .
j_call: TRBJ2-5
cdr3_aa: CASSSGNRVKGETQYF
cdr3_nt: TGTGCCAGCAGTTCGGGAAACAGGGTAAAGGGAGAGACCCAGTACTTC

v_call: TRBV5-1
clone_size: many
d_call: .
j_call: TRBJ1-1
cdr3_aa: CASTLSANTEAFF
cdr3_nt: TGCGCCAGCACTTTGTCAGCGAACACTGAAGCTTTCTTT

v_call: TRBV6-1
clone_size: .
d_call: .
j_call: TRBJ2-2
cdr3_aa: CASSEGRNTGELFF
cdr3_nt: TGTGCCAGCAGTGAAGGCAGGAACACCGGGGAGCTGTTTTTT

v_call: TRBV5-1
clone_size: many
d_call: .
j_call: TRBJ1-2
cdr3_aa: CASSLDRAYGYTF
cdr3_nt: TGCGCCAGCAGCTTGGACAGGGCCTATGGCTACACCTTC

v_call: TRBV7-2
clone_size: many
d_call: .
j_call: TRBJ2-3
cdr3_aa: CASSPRTGPTDTQYF
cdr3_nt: TGTGCCAGCAGCCCTCGAACGGGGCCCACAGATACGCAGTATTTT

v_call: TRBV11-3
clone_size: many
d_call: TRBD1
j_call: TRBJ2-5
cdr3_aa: CASSPARGQGSTQYF
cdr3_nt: TGTGCCAGCAGCCCGGCCCGGGGACAGGGGTCGACCCAGTACTTC

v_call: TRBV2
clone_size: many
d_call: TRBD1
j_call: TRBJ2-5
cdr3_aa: CASSESWDSQETQYF
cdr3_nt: TGTGCCAGCAGCGAATCTTGGGACAGCCAAGAGACCCAGTACTTC

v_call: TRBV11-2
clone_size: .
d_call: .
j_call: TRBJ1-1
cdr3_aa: CASTDQMDREAFF
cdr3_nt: TGTGCCAGCACCGACCAAATGGACCGGGAAGCTTTCTTT

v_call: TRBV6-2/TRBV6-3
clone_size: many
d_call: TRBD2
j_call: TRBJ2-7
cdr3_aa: CASSHSALAGVPYEQYF
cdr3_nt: TGTGCCAGCAGTCACTCCGCTCTAGCGGGAGTCCCCTACGAGCAGTACTTC